This T cell receptor beta chain is from a study of shared clonotypes between healthy human individuals. The material for each subset, its genomic DNA, was split evenly across several immunoSEQ plates. Some clones are missing from TCRdb's copy, which holds only in-frame ones; the method was immunoSEQ multiplex PCR. The sample lists around 2,000,000 clones; about 95% were seen once. The CDR3 totals 15 residues. Trimming cost V 1 base and J 1 base, with 5 bases left between them. CDR1 and CDR2 (germline): MGHRA, YSYEKL. About this clone itself: Its antigen is undetermined. Other DNA sequences in the sample encode the same CDR3.

It was CD45RO-negative cells, positively selected for CCR7, that made up naive CD8 cells, with terminally differentiated effector memory CD45RA+ cells excluded. Findings of the study overall: Naive subsets generally had larger estimated richness than memory subsets. The diversity represented, both genetic and in exposure history, was limited by few donors.

This sequence originates from a man aged 18 to 29 in good health. Specimen: naive CD8+ T cells sorted from blood. The chain employs TRBV4-1 and TRBJ2-6; D is uncertain. CDR3 DNA: TGCGCCAGCAGCCAAGGGGTATCTGGGGCCAACGTCCTGACTTTC. The encoded protein is CASSQGVSGANVLTF.